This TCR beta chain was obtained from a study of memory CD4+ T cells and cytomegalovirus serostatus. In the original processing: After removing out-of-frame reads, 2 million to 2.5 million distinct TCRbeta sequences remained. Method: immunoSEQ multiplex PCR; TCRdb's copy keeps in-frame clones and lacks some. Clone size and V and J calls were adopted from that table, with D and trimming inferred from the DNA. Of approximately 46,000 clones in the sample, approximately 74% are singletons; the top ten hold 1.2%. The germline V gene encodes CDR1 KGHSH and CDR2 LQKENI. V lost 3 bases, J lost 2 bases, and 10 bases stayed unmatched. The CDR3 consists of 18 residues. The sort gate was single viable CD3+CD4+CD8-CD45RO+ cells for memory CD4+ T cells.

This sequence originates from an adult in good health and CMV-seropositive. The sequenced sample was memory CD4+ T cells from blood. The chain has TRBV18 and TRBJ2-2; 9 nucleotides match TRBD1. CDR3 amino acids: CASSPPNRGRFNTGELFF. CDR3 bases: TGTGCCAGCTCACCTCCGAACAGGGGGCGATTTAACACCGGGGAGCTGTTTTTT.